The 7 T cell receptor beta chains below all came from one sample that was sequenced in a study of radiotherapy plus CTLA-4 blockade in lung cancer. Method: immunoSEQ multiplex PCR; TCRdb's copy keeps in-frame clones and lacks some. The sample shows tens of thousands of clones, 75% to 80% of them seen only once. This specimen consisted of peripheral blood, obtained from a patient treated with radiotherapy plus ipilimumab. These receptors were obtained from a human donor with non-small cell lung cancer whose response to radiotherapy plus ipilimumab could not be evaluated.

The chain is built from TRBV29-1 and TRBJ2-7, with a possible D match to TRBD2 (6 bases). Trimming stripped 4 bases from V and 4 bases from J, with 14 bases between. The CDR3 contains 13 residues. CDR1 and CDR2 (germline): SQVTM, ANQGSEA. The CDR3 sequence is CSVGGHGGYEQYF. In DNA, the CDR3 is TGCAGCGTTGGCGGTCACGGGGGATACGAGCAGTACTTC.

V gene TRBV10-1 combines with J gene TRBJ1-1, with TRBD1 matching 9 bases. Germline V gene data show CDR1 as WNHNN and CDR2 as SYGVQD (reference sequence). This CDR3 has 13 amino acids. J gave up 1 base and V 7 bases, and 1 base lay outside the gene matches. In DNA, the CDR3 is TGCGCCAGCAACAGGGGGCCGAACACTGAAGCTTTCTTT. This codes for CASNRGPNTEAFF.

V and J are TRBV28 and TRBJ2-3; TRBD1 matches at 11 bases. The CDR3 has 15 residues. V dropped 2 bases and J dropped 6; count of bases not matched to a gene: 4. Germline values: CDR1 MDHEN, CDR2 SYDVKM. The CDR3 DNA follows: TGTGCCAGCAGTTTAGGACAGGGGGCACAGGATACGCAGTATTTT. Protein sequence: CASSLGQGAQDTQYF.

The gene calls are TRBV15 and TRBJ1-6, with a weak D call TRBD1 (6 bases). Trimming pared 3 bases from V and 5 bases from J, leaving 11 bases between. Germline V lookup: CDR1 LNHNV, CDR2 YYDKDF (reference sequence). This CDR3 contains 15 residues. CDR3 nucleotide sequence: TGTGCCACCAGCAGCGGGACAAACCATAATTCACCCCTCCACTTT. It codes for CATSSGTNHNSPLHF. The full variable domain, rest sourced from reference TRBV15 and TRBJ1-6, is DAMVIQNPRYQVTQFGKPVTLSCSQTLNHNVMYWYQQKSSQAPKLLFHYYDKDFNNEADTPDNFQSRRPNTSFCFLDIRSPGLGDTAMYLCATSSGTNHNSPLHFGNGTRLTVT.

The chain combines TRBV19 with TRBJ2-1; 10 bases line up with TRBD2. J gave up 14 bases and V 3 bases, and 7 bases lay outside the gene matches. The CDR3 extends over 13 amino acids. The germline gives CDR1 LNHDA, CDR2 SQIVND (reference sequence). CDR3 nucleotides: TGTGCCAGTAGTATGAGGCTAGCGGGAGAGAAGTTCTTC. Protein sequence: CASSMRLAGEKFF.

This clone was observed at least ten times. The chain links TRBV2 to TRBJ2-1; 9 bases are shared with TRBD2. V lost 3 bases, J lost 4 bases, and 1 base stayed unmatched. Germline CDR1 and CDR2: SNHLY and FYNNEI. CDR3 size: 14 residues. The CDR3 here is CASSDLAGYNEQFF. CDR3 coding DNA: TGTGCCAGCAGTGACCTAGCGGGATACAATGAGCAGTTCTTC. Combining the CDR3 with reference TRBV2 and TRBJ2-1 gives the whole variable domain EPEVTQTPSHQVTQMGQEVILRCVPISNHLYFYWYRQILGQKVEFLVSFYNNEISEKSEIFDDQFSVERPDGSNFTLKIRSTKLEDSAMYFCASSDLAGYNEQFFGPGTRLTVL.

The chain is built from TRBV7-2 and TRBJ2-1; TRBD2 matches at 9 bases. Germline assignment: CDR1 SGHTA and CDR2 FQGNSA. This CDR3 is 15 amino acids long. With V trimmed by 2 bases and J by 9 bases, 8 bases remained unmatched. In DNA form, the CDR3 reads TGTGCCAGCAGCTTAATTGGGACTAGCTGGGTTGAGCAGTTCTTC. It is translated as CASSLIGTSWVEQFF. Full variable domain (rest looked up from reference TRBV7-2 and TRBJ2-1): GAGVSQSPSNKVTEKGKDVELRCDPISGHTALYWYRQSLGQGLEFLIYFQGNSAPDKSGLPSDRFSAERTGGSVSTLTIQRTQQEDSAVYLCASSLIGTSWVEQFFGPGTRLTVL.